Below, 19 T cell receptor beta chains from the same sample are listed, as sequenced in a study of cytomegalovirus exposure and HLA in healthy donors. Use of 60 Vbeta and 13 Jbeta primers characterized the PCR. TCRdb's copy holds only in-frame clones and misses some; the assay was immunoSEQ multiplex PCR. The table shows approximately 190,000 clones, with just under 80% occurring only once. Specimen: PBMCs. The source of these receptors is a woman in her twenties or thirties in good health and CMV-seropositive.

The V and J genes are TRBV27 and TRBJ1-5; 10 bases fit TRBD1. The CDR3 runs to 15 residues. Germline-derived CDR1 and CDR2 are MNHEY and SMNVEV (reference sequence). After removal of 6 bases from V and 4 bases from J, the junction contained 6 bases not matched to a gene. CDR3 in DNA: TGTGCCAGCAGGCGGGACAGGGGTGGTAATCAGCCCCAGCATTTT. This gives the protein CASRRDRGGNQPQHF.

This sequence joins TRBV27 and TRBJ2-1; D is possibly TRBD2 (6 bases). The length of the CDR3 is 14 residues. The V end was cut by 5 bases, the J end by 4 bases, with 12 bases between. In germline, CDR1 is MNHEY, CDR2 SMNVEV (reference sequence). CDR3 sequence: CASSRAGIYNEQFF. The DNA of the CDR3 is TGTGCCAGCAGTAGGGCGGGGATTTACAATGAGCAGTTCTTC.

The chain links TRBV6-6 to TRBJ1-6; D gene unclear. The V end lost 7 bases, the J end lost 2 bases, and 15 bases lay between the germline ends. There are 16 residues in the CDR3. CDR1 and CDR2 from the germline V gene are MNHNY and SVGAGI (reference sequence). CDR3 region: CASNQPSRAYNSPLHF. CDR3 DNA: TGTGCCAGCAACCAACCCTCGCGGGCCTATAATTCACCCCTCCACTTT.

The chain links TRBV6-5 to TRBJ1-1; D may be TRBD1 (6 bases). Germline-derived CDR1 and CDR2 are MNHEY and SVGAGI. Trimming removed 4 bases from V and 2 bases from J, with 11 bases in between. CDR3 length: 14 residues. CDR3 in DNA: TGTGCCAGCAGTTTCAAACAGGGAAACACTGAAGCTTTCTTT. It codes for CASSFKQGNTEAFF.

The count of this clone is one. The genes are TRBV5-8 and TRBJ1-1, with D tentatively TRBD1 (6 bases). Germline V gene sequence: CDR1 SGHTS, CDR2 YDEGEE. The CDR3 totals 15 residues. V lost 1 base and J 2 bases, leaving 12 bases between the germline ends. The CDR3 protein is CASSLPRDINTEAFF. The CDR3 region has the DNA TGTGCCAGCAGCTTGCCCCGGGACATCAACACTGAAGCTTTCTTT.

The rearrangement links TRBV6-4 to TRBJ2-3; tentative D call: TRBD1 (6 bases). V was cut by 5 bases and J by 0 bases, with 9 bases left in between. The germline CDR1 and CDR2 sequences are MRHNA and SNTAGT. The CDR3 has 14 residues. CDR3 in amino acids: CASSPQGSTDTQYF. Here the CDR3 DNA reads TGTGCCAGCAGTCCGCAGGGGAGCACAGATACGCAGTATTTT.

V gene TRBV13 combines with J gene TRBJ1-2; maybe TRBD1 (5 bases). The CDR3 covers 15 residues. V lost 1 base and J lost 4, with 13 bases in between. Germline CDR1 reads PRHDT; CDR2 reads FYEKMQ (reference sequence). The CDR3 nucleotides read TGTGCCAGCAGCTTAGAAGTCAGGGATAGCTATGGCTACACCTTC. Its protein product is CASSLEVRDSYGYTF.

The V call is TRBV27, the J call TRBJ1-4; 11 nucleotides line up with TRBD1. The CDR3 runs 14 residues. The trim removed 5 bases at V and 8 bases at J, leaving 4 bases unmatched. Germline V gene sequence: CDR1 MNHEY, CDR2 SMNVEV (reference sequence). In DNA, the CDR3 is TGTGCCAGCAGTAGCAGGGACAGGGGGGAAAAACTGTTTTTT. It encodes CASSSRDRGEKLFF. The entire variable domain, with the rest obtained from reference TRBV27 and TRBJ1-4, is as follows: EAQVTQNPRYLITVTGKKLTVTCSQNMNHEYMSWYRQDPGLGLRQIYYSMNVEVTDKGDVPEGYKVSRKEKRNFPLILESPSPNQTSLYFCASSSRDRGEKLFFGSGTQLSVL.

CDR3 region: CASSSSRRDHEQYF. The CDR3 DNA sequence: TGTGCCAGCAGCTCCAGTCGGAGGGACCACGAGCAGTACTTC. This sequence joins TRBV7-9 and TRBJ2-7, with D possibly matching TRBD2 (6 bases). CDR3 length equals 14 residues. From germline, CDR1 is SEHNR and CDR2 FQNEAQ (reference sequence). The V gene lost 4 bases and the J gene lost 5 bases, with 15 bases spanning the gap.

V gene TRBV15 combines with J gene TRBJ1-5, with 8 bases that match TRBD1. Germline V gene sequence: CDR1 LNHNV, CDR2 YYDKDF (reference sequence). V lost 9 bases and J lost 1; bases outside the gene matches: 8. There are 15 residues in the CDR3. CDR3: CATTMDRASNQPQHF. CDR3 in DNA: TGTGCCACAACCATGGACAGGGCGAGCAATCAGCCCCAGCATTTT.

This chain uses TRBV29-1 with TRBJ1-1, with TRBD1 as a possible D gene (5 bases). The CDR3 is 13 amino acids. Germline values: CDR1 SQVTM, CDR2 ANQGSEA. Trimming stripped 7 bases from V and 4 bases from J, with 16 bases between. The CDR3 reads CSAQLAGGTEAFF. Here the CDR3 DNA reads TGCAGCGCTCAGCTAGCGGGGGGCACTGAAGCTTTCTTT.

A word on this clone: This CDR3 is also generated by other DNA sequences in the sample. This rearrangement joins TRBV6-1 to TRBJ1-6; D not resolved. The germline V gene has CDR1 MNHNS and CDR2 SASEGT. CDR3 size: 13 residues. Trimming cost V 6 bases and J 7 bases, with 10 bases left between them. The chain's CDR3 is CASSVQANSPLHF. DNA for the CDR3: TGTGCCAGCAGCGTTCAGGCCAATTCACCCCTCCACTTT.

CDR3 loop: CASSLAPDRSYEQYF. The CDR3, as DNA: TGCGCCAGCAGCTTGGCCCCGGACAGATCCTACGAGCAGTACTTC. The chain combines TRBV5-1 with TRBJ2-7; TRBD1 might be the D (6 bases). V shed 0 bases and J shed 1 base, with 11 bases lying between them. The germline CDR1 and CDR2 sequences are SGHRS and YFSETQ. The CDR3 contains 15 residues.

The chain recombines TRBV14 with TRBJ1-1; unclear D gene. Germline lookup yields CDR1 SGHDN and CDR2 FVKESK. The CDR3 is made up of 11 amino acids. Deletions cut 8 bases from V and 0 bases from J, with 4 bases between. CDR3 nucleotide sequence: TGTGCCAGCCAGATGAACACTGAAGCTTTCTTT. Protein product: CASQMNTEAFF. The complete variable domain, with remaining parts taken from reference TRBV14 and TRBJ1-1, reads EAGVTQFPSHSVIEKGQTVTLRCDPISGHDNLYWYRRVMGKEIKFLLHFVKESKQDESGMPNNRFLAERTGGTYSTLKVQPAELEDSGVYFCASQMNTEAFFGQGTRLTVV.

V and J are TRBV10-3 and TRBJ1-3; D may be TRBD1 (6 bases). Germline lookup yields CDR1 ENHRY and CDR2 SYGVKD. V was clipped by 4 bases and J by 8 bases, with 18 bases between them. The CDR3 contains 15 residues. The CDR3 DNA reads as TGTGCCATCAGTGCTCAGACAGGTGTGGGGGACACCATATATTTT. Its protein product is CAISAQTGVGDTIYF.

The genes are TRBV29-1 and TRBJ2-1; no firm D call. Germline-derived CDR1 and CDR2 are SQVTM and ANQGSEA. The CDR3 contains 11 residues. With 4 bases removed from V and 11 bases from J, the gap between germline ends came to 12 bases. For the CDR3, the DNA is TGCAGCGTTGTAGGCGGCTACCAGCAGTTCTTC. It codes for CSVVGGYQQFF.

The CDR3, as DNA: TGTGCCATCGGAACGGGACAGGGTGAGGGGCCCCAGCATTTT. Translated: CAIGTGQGEGPQHF. The chain carries TRBV10-3 and TRBJ1-5; 9 nucleotides align to TRBD1. CDR3 length: 14 amino acids. V shed 8 bases, J shed 9 bases, and the junction held 11 bases outside the gene matches. Looked up from germline, CDR1 is ENHRY and CDR2 is SYGVKD.

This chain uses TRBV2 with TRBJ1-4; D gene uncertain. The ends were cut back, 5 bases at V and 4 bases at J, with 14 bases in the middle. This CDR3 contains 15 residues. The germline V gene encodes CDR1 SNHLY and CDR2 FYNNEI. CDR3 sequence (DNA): TGTGCCAGCAGTCAGGTTACCGTCGTTAATGAAAAACTGTTTTTT. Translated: CASSQVTVVNEKLFF.

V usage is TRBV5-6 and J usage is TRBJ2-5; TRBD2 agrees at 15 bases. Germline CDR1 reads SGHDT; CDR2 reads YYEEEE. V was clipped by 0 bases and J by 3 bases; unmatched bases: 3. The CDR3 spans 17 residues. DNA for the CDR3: TGTGCCAGCAGCTTGGAATGGACTAGCGGGGGGGAAGAGACCCAGTACTTC. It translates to CASSLEWTSGGEETQYF.